This T cell receptor (beta chain) appears in the sequencing data of a study of T cell repertoires in cytomegalovirus infection. This clonotype was counted between two and nine times. The antigen is undetermined. From the reads, TCRdb called clonotypes with MiXCR, one entry per CDR3 protein. The repertoire includes 830,000 or so distinct CDR3 sequences, around a third of them detected once, and around 12% sits in the top ten. Trimming cost V 6 bases and J 3 bases; bases outside gene matches: 8. This CDR3 is 14 amino acids long. V usage is TRBV12-3 or TRBV12-4 and J usage is TRBJ2-7; 7 nucleotides agree with TRBD2. The clonotype comes from a human donor in good health (CMV status not recorded). Some clones in this sample may be carry-over from other donors' samples. Material: cultured CD8+ T cells from PBMCs, obtained from culture after CMV antigen stimulation. The chain's CDR3 is CASSRRLANYEQYF. CDR3 sequence (DNA): TGTGCCAGCAGCCGAAGACTAGCCAACTACGAGCAGTACTTC.